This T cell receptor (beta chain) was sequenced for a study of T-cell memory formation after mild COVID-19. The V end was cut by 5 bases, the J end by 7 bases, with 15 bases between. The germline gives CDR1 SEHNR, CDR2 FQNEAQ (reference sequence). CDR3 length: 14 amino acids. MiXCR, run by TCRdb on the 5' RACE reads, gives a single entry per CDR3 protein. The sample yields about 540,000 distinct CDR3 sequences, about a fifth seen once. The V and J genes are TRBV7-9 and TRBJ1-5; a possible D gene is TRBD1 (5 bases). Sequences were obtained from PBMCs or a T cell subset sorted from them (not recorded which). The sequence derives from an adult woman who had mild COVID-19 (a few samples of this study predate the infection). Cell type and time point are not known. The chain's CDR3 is CASSEQAGQQPQHF. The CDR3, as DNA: TGTGCCAGCAGCGAACAGGCAGGGCAACAGCCCCAGCATTTT. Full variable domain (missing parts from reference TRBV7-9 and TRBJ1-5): DTGVSQNPRHKITKRGQNVTFRCDPISEHNRLYWYRQTLGQGPEFLTYFQNEAQLEKSRLLSDRFSAERPKGSFSTLEIQRTEQGDSAMYLCASSEQAGQQPQHFGDGTRLSIL.